One and the same sample provided the 26 T cell receptor beta chains below, sequenced in a study of shared clonotypes between healthy human individuals. Libraries were prepared by immunoSEQ multiplex PCR; TCRdb keeps only in-frame clonotypes and omits some of them. The table shows a few million clones, with 95% occurring only once. The sample consisted of naive CD4+ T cells sorted from blood. Subset given: CD45RA+ positively selected. Source of these receptors: a man aged 18 to 30 in good health.

The CDR3 DNA follows: TGCGCCAGCAGCCAGAGGGACAGGGGGAACACTGAAGCTTTCTTT. Protein product: CASSQRDRGNTEAFF. The chain carries TRBV4-1 and TRBJ1-1; 10 nucleotides align to TRBD1. The V and J ends lost 3 bases and 1 base, in that order; junction bases with no gene match: 2. The germline CDR1 and CDR2 sequences are MGHRA and YSYEKL. The CDR3 loop spans 15 amino acids.

The CDR3 region is CASSPPGTSQDTQYF. The CDR3 DNA sequence: TGCGCCAGCAGCCCACCCGGGACTAGCCAAGATACGCAGTATTTT. V and J are TRBV5-1 and TRBJ2-3; the match to TRBD2 covers 9 bases. V dropped 4 bases and J dropped 5; count of bases not matched to a gene: 8. The CDR3 length is 15 residues. In germline, CDR1 is SGHRS, CDR2 YFSETQ.

This rearrangement joins TRBV27 to TRBJ2-7, with 9 bases fitting TRBD1. The CDR3 extends over 15 amino acids. Germline CDR1 is MNHEY and CDR2 is SMNVEV (reference sequence). With 5 bases clipped from V and 6 bases from J, the junction kept 11 bases outside the gene matches. Written as DNA, the CDR3 is TGTGCCAGCAGTCCAAGGGACAGGGTGGCGGTCGAGCAGTACTTC. This gives the protein CASSPRDRVAVEQYF.

V usage is TRBV7-9 and J usage is TRBJ1-1; D perhaps matches TRBD1 (6 bases). The CDR3 length is 14 residues. V lost 4 bases and J lost 7, with 16 bases in between. Germline V CDR1 and CDR2: SEHNR, FQNEAQ (reference sequence). The CDR3 is CASSSDRSTVEAFF. In DNA form, the CDR3 reads TGTGCCAGCAGCTCCGACAGGTCTACCGTTGAAGCTTTCTTT.

The sample holds one count of this clone. The chain combines TRBV2 with TRBJ1-4; D is undetermined. Germline CDR1 and CDR2: SNHLY and FYNNEI. The CDR3 sequence is 15 residues long. Trimming took off 6 bases at V and 4 bases at J, with 15 bases between the two ends. The CDR3 region has the DNA TGTGCCAGCAGCGATATAGACGGGGATAATGAAAAACTGTTTTTT. Translation: CASSDIDGDNEKLFF.

The sample holds one count of this clone. This chain links TRBV14 with TRBJ1-6, with unresolved D. The CDR3 is 13 amino acids. Trimming took off 0 bases at V and 13 bases at J, with 10 bases between the two ends. Germline V CDR1 and CDR2: SGHDN, FVKESK. The DNA of the CDR3 is TGTGCCAGCAGCCAAGATGTACGGGCGCCCCTCCACTTT. It translates to CASSQDVRAPLHF.

The chain employs TRBV6-5 and TRBJ2-2; the D is unclear. CDR3 length equals 15 residues. Germline V gives CDR1 MNHEY, CDR2 SVGAGI. V dropped 5 bases and J dropped 6 bases, with 16 bases sitting between them. The CDR3 sequence is CASSRPSINAGELFF. DNA for the CDR3: TGTGCCAGCAGTCGACCGTCTATCAACGCCGGGGAGCTGTTTTTT.

The rearrangement uses TRBV12-5 and TRBJ2-2; 7 nucleotides align to TRBD1. V shed 1 base and J 4 bases; nucleotides not matched to a gene: 6. Germline loops: CDR1 LGHNT, CDR2 FRNRAP. There are 16 residues in the CDR3. CDR3 protein: CASGLGKGAGTGELFF. In nucleotides, the CDR3 is TGTGCTAGTGGTTTGGGGAAGGGGGCTGGCACCGGGGAGCTGTTTTTT.

The V and J genes are TRBV9 and TRBJ2-1; the D gene is possibly TRBD2 (5 bases). Trimming left V 3 bases short and J 3 bases short, with 10 bases between. The CDR3 runs to 14 residues. In germline, CDR1 is SGDLS, CDR2 YYNGEE. The CDR3 sequence is CASSASGLYNEQFF. In DNA form, the CDR3 reads TGTGCCAGCAGCGCCAGCGGCCTCTACAATGAGCAGTTCTTC.

The V call is TRBV29-1, the J call TRBJ1-4; a weak D match, TRBD1 (5 bases). Per the germline V gene, CDR1 is SQVTM and CDR2 is ANQGSEA. Trimming cost V 0 bases and J 8 bases, with 16 bases left between them. This CDR3 is built from 15 residues. Here the CDR3 reads CSVEDPGLGLEKLFF. CDR3 DNA: TGCAGCGTTGAAGACCCGGGACTGGGTCTCGAAAAACTGTTTTTT.

The genes are TRBV6-1 and TRBJ1-6, with a possible D match to TRBD1 (6 bases). The CDR3 length is 17 residues. In germline, CDR1 is MNHNS, CDR2 SASEGT. Trimming removed 2 bases at V and 1 base at J, with 12 bases between. Here the CDR3 reads CASSEFFQGSYNSPLHF. CDR3 nucleotide sequence: TGTGCCAGCAGTGAATTTTTCCAGGGGTCCTATAATTCACCCCTCCACTTT.

The chain uses TRBV6-1 and TRBJ1-5; TRBD1 might be the D (6 bases). CDR3 length equals 15 residues. V was pared by 3 bases and J by 3 bases, with 12 bases between. CDR1 is MNHNS and CDR2 is SASEGT in the germline V gene. CDR3 residues: CASSERGGLNQPQHF. CDR3 sequence (DNA): TGTGCCAGCAGTGAGCGGGGGGGGCTCAATCAGCCCCAGCATTTT.

The rearrangement joins TRBV28 to TRBJ1-5; a possible D gene is TRBD1 (6 bases). V was cut by 5 bases and J by 6 bases, with 8 bases left in between. Germline lookup yields CDR1 MDHEN and CDR2 SYDVKM. The CDR3 runs 12 residues. Here the CDR3 DNA reads TGTGCCAGCAGTACAGGGCGTCAGCCCCAGCATTTT. It codes for CASSTGRQPQHF. The variable domain in full, with the rest retrieved from reference TRBV28 and TRBJ1-5, is DVKVTQSSRYLVKRTGEKVFLECVQDMDHENMFWYRQDPGLGLRLIYFSYDVKMKEKGDIPEGYSVSREKKERFSLILESASTNQTSMYLCASSTGRQPQHFGDGTRLSIL.

J is TRBJ2-7 and V is TRBV5-4, with D tentatively TRBD1 or TRBD2 (6 bases each). This CDR3 has 14 residues. The V end was cut by 0 bases, the J end by 6 bases, with 13 bases between. Germline CDR1 reads SGHNT; CDR2 reads YYREEE (reference sequence). Here the CDR3 DNA reads TGTGCCAGCAGCTTGGAAGGGGGGAAATTCGAGCAGTACTTC. This gives the protein CASSLEGGKFEQYF. The full variable domain, in which reference TRBV5-4 and TRBJ2-7 provide the parts outside the CDR3, is ETGVTQSPTHLIKTRGQQVTLRCSSQSGHNTVSWYQQALGQGPQFIFQYYREEENGRGNFPPRFSGLQFPNYSSELNVNALELDDSALYLCASSLEGGKFEQYFGPGTRLTVT.

The genes are TRBV30 and TRBJ1-1, with unresolved D. Trimming removed 6 bases from V and 2 bases from J, with 13 bases in between. CDR3 length: 13 residues. Looked up from germline, CDR1 is GTSNPN and CDR2 is SVGIG (reference sequence). CDR3: CACGMGRNTEAFF. The CDR3 DNA is TGTGCCTGCGGGATGGGGAGAAACACTGAAGCTTTCTTT.

The rearrangement joins TRBV9 to TRBJ2-7; weak D call: TRBD2 (6 bases). Germline values: CDR1 SGDLS, CDR2 YYNGEE. This CDR3 has 17 residues. V was trimmed by 4 bases and J by 1 base, leaving 21 bases between them. The chain's CDR3 is CASSPRVGGARSYEQYF. In nucleotides, the CDR3 is TGTGCCAGCAGCCCCCGGGTCGGGGGAGCTAGGTCCTACGAGCAGTACTTC.

The chain links TRBV28 to TRBJ2-3, with D maybe TRBD2 (7 bases). The V end lost 5 bases, the J end lost 5 bases, and 23 bases lay between the germline ends. The CDR3 loop spans 17 amino acids. Germline CDR1 MDHEN, CDR2 SYDVKM. The CDR3 nucleotides read TGTGCCAGCAGTCCCTCCCCGGGGGCGGGGGTGCTAGATACGCAGTATTTT. It is translated as CASSPSPGAGVLDTQYF.

This clone was detected only once. V gene TRBV5-4 combines with J gene TRBJ2-7, with 8 bases that match TRBD1. The germline CDR1 and CDR2 sequences are SGHNT and YYREEE (reference sequence). This CDR3 contains 15 residues. Trimming took 0 bases from V and 3 from J; bases not matched to a gene: 5. The CDR3 DNA is TGTGCCAGCAGCTTGGGGCCGACAGGGGACTACGAGCAGTACTTC. Its protein is CASSLGPTGDYEQYF.

The chain links TRBV4-1 to TRBJ2-3; 9 bases align to TRBD2. V dropped 4 bases and J dropped 3; count of bases not matched to a gene: 11. The germline CDR1 and CDR2 sequences are MGHRA and YSYEKL. There are 17 residues in the CDR3. The CDR3 loop reads CASSRYQAGGATDTQYF. For the CDR3, the DNA is TGCGCCAGCAGCCGGTACCAAGCGGGAGGTGCGACAGATACGCAGTATTTT.

The count of this clone is one. The chain carries TRBV28 and TRBJ1-2; 11 bases fit TRBD1. Germline V gene lookup returns CDR1 MDHEN and CDR2 SYDVKM. The CDR3 is 18 amino acids. V was clipped by 4 bases and J by 2 bases; unmatched bases: 12. This chain's CDR3 is CASSSFPGQGDRNYGYTF. CDR3 nucleotide sequence: TGTGCCAGCAGTTCCTTCCCGGGACAGGGGGACCGGAACTATGGCTACACCTTC.

This clone appeared a single time. The same CDR3 is also encoded by other DNA sequences in this sample. The chain employs TRBV18 and TRBJ1-6; weak D call: TRBD1 (5 bases). The V and J ends lost 1 base and 6 bases respectively, with 10 bases between them. CDR1 and CDR2 from the germline V gene are KGHSH and LQKENI. CDR3 length: 15 residues. The chain's CDR3 is CASSPRQGGNSPLHF. For the CDR3, the DNA is TGTGCCAGCTCACCACGTCAGGGTGGTAATTCACCCCTCCACTTT.

The V call is TRBV28, the J call TRBJ2-7; 9 nucleotides match TRBD1. This CDR3 contains 14 residues. CDR1 and CDR2 from the germline V gene are MDHEN and SYDVKM. The J segment lost 0 bases and the V segment lost 8 bases, leaving 5 bases of the junction unmatched. CDR3 in DNA: TGTGCCAGCTGTACAGGGGGCAGCTCCTACGAGCAGTACTTC. Its translation: CASCTGGSSYEQYF. Together with reference TRBV28 and TRBJ2-7, the CDR3 gives the full variable domain: DVKVTQSSRYLVKRTGEKVFLECVQDMDHENMFWYRQDPGLGLRLIYFSYDVKMKEKGDIPEGYSVSREKKERFSLILESASTNQTSMYLCASCTGGSSYEQYFGPGTRLTVT.

V usage is TRBV5-4 and J usage is TRBJ2-7, with TRBD2 as a possible D gene (6 bases). Germline CDR1 is SGHNT and CDR2 is YYREEE (reference sequence). V dropped 4 bases and J dropped 3 bases, with 11 bases sitting between them. This CDR3 has 13 amino acids. CDR3 sequence: CASSSGGSYEQYF. DNA for the CDR3: TGTGCCAGCAGCAGCGGAGGGAGCTACGAGCAGTACTTC.

With respect to this clone: Other DNA variants within this sample encode the same CDR3. The gene calls are TRBV7-9 and TRBJ2-5; TRBD1 is a possible D gene (5 bases). V gave up 1 base and J gave up 2 bases, with 8 bases separating them. Germline V gene data show CDR1 as SEHNR and CDR2 as FQNEAQ (reference sequence). The length of the CDR3 is 14 residues. Here the CDR3 DNA reads TGTGCCAGCAGCTTAGGTCAGGGACAAGAGACCCAGTACTTC. Its translation: CASSLGQGQETQYF.

The chain joins TRBV11-2 to TRBJ2-3, with D tentatively TRBD1 or TRBD2 (6 bases each). The CDR3 consists of 15 residues. Trimming removed 0 bases from V and 8 bases from J, with 15 bases in between. Per germline, CDR1 SGHAT and CDR2 FQNNGV. The CDR3 DNA reads TGTGCCAGCAGCTTAGAGGGGGGCGAGGGAGTTACGCAGTATTTT. Translating gives CASSLEGGEGVTQYF.

Notes on this clone: The sample has other DNA sequences that encode this CDR3 too. The chain is built from TRBV5-1 and TRBJ2-3, with 10 bases identical to TRBD2. The germline V gene encodes CDR1 SGHRS and CDR2 YFSETQ. The CDR3 extends over 15 amino acids. The junction had 3 bases not matched to a gene; V was cut back by 4 bases and J by 1 base. The CDR3 sequence is CASSPGLAGTDTQYF. DNA for the CDR3: TGCGCCAGCAGCCCAGGACTAGCGGGCACAGATACGCAGTATTTT. The full variable domain, rest sourced from reference TRBV5-1 and TRBJ2-3, is KAGVTQTPRYLIKTRGQQVTLSCSPISGHRSVSWYQQTPGQGLQFLFEYFSETQRNKGNFPGRFSGRQFSNSRSEMNVSTLELGDSALYLCASSPGLAGTDTQYFGPGTRLTVL.